The present TCR beta chain was sequenced within a study of cytomegalovirus exposure and HLA in healthy donors. It was with 60 Vbeta and 13 Jbeta primers that the PCR ran. The table came from immunoSEQ multiplex PCR; TCRdb's copy has only in-frame clones and leaves some out. The data show fewer than 150,000 clones, 65% to 80% seen once. Overall study results and limits: Within the data, a cluster of highly shared sequence variants was likely a sequencing artifact. Cytomegalovirus-associated status was assigned to some 160 TCR beta chains. Most TCRs appeared rarely, but some public TCRs recurred in many donors. Earlier results showed most TCR beta V segments being productive about 90% or about 30% of the time.

Germline V gene data show CDR1 as GTSNPN and CDR2 as SVGIG (reference sequence). The V end was cut by 2 bases, the J end by 0 bases, with 8 bases between. The CDR3 loop spans 13 amino acids. On this clone itself: Its matching antigen is unknown.

The chain uses TRBV30 and TRBJ2-7, with D perhaps matching TRBD1 (6 bases). The sequence was obtained from a middle-aged man in good health and CMV-seronegative. Material: PBMCs. This chain's CDR3 is CAWSSRGSYEQYF. In DNA form, the CDR3 reads TGTGCCTGGAGTTCCAGGGGCTCCTACGAGCAGTACTTC.